This TCR beta chain derives from a study of blood T cell repertoires in COVID-19. About the research overall: In each case, the material was cDNA or gDNA derived from T cells, B-cell-depleted T cells, or PBMCs.

Per the study methods: Reference gene primer amplification gave estimated nucleated cell counts. The protocol was immunoSEQ multiplex PCR, while the TCRdb copy is restricted to in-frame clones and leaves out a portion. V, J and clone size are taken as reported in that table, and D and trimming were inferred from the DNA itself. Among roughly 150,000 clones listed, 65% to 90% were seen once. CDR3 size: 14 residues. Trimming left V 4 bases short and J 7 bases short, with 14 bases between. CDR1 is SEHNR, CDR2 FQNEAQ, per germline (reference sequence). The V and J genes are TRBV7-9 and TRBJ2-1; tentative D call: TRBD1 (5 bases). The origin of this receptor is a woman between 45 and 60 years old in a cohort sampled during active or convalescent COVID-19. The specimen was peripheral blood. The CDR3 sequence is CASSSQPDRNEQFF. The CDR3 DNA reads TGTGCCAGCAGCTCCCAACCCGACAGAAATGAGCAGTTCTTC.